The next 6 T cell receptor beta chains were all read from a single sample in a study of a mutant IDH1 vaccine in newly diagnosed glioma. Time point here: week 23, last vaccination. The study gave 300 ug of mutant IDH1 20-mer peptide per vaccine dose, with topical imiquimod. These receptors are not linked to any known antigen. The protocol was immunoSEQ multiplex PCR, while the TCRdb copy is restricted to in-frame clones and leaves out a portion. The repertoire holds tens of thousands of clones, 78% seen once, with about 6.3% in the top ten. Source: PBMCs, taken from a glioma patient whose treatment included an IDH1 peptide vaccine. The receptors originated from a woman aged 40-49 years with glioma. Some clones in this sample may be carry-over from other donors' samples.

This chain connects TRBV10-3 to TRBJ2-6; D uncertain. The V gene lost 6 bases and the J gene lost 1 base, with 7 bases spanning the gap. This CDR3 region has 14 residues. Germline V gene lookup returns CDR1 ENHRY and CDR2 SYGVKD. CDR3 DNA: TGTGCCATCAGCCCCCAATCTGGGGCCAACGTCCTGACTTTC. Amino acid sequence: CAISPQSGANVLTF.

V gene TRBV20-1 combines with J gene TRBJ2-7; D may be TRBD2 (6 bases). The CDR3 has 11 residues. The V and J ends lost 5 bases and 2 bases respectively, with 7 bases between them. Per the germline V gene, CDR1 is DFQATT and CDR2 is SNEGSKA (reference sequence). CDR3 nucleotides: TGCAGTGCTGGGACTCCCTACGAGCAGTACTTC. This translates into CSAGTPYEQYF.

This chain joins TRBV9 and TRBJ2-3; D is unresolved. CDR1 is SGDLS, CDR2 YYNGEE, per germline. The CDR3 extends over 15 amino acids. The ends were cut back, 4 bases at V and 1 base at J, with 13 bases in the middle. CDR3 DNA sequence: TGTGCCAGCAGCCCAGGCCAGTCGGGCACAGATACGCAGTATTTT. It yields the protein CASSPGQSGTDTQYF.

The chain recombines TRBV6-5 with TRBJ2-7; 7 bases are shared with TRBD1. The V gene end was trimmed by 5 bases and the J gene end by 7 bases; junction bases not matched to a gene: 11. Germline CDR1 and CDR2: MNHEY and SVGAGI. The CDR3 has 14 residues. In nucleotides, the CDR3 is TGTGCCAGCAGTCTTCGGGACAGATCAGATGAGCAGTACTTC. Amino acid sequence: CASSLRDRSDEQYF.

This clone was recorded only once. The chain employs TRBV6-5 and TRBJ2-5; tentatively, D is TRBD2 (6 bases). The CDR3 runs 13 residues. CDR1 and CDR2 (germline): MNHEY, SVGAGI. Trimming took 5 bases from V and 5 from J, leaving 12 bases between them. CDR3 residues: CASSAGGTETQYF. CDR3 coding DNA: TGTGCCAGCAGTGCCGGGGGTACGGAGACCCAGTACTTC.

The chain links TRBV19 to TRBJ2-2, with a weak D call TRBD2 (7 bases). The CDR3 extends over 15 amino acids. Trimming removed 4 bases at V and 4 bases at J, with 13 bases between. Germline V gene lookup returns CDR1 LNHDA and CDR2 SQIVND (reference sequence). DNA of the CDR3: TGTGCCAGTAGTAGAGGGGGGGAGGGCACCGGGGAGCTGTTTTTT. It specifies CASSRGGEGTGELFF.